This T cell receptor beta chain is from a study of T cell responses to AZD1222 COVID-19 vaccine. To note about this clone: Its matching antigen is unknown.

V lost 3 bases to trimming and J lost 6 bases, with 9 bases between them. There are 13 residues in the CDR3. Whole-study findings and limits: Repertoires were collected only later (after the peak T cell response had occurred).

The assay was immunoSEQ multiplex PCR, and TCRdb's table has in-frame clones only and misses some. The repertoire holds approximately 120,000 clones, with roughly 92% as singletons. Source: peripheral blood, taken on day 0 of AZD1222 vaccination. This sequence joins TRBV12-3 or TRBV12-4 and TRBJ2-1; D might be TRBD2 (6 bases). This clonotype was obtained from an adult in good health. CDR3 sequence (DNA): TGTGCCAGCAGTTTTCTGCGGGGCAATGAGCAGTTCTTC. Amino acid sequence: CASSFLRGNEQFF.